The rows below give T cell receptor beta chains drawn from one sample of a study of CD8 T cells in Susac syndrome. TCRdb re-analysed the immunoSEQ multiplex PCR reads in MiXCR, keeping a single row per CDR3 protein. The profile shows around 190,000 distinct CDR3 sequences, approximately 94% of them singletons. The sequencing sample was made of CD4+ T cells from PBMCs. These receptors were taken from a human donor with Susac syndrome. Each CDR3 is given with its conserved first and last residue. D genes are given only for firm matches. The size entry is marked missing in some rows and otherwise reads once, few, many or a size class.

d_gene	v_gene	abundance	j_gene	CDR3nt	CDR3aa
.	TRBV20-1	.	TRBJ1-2	TGCAGTGCCCCGACTCGTGGTCATGGCTACACCTTC	CSAPTRGHGYTF
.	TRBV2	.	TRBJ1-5	TGTGCCAGCAGTGACGGAGTTCAGCCCCAGCATTTT	CASSDGVQPQHF
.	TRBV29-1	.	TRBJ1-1	TGCAGCGTTTGGGCAGCCGTGATGAACACTGAAGCTTTCTTT	CSVWAAVMNTEAFF
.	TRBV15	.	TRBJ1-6	TGTGCCACCAGACAGGAGGGTTCACCCCTCCACTTT	CATRQEGSPLHF
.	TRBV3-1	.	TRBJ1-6	TGTGCCAGCAGCCAAGATGGGCCATATTCACCCCTCCACTTT	CASSQDGPYSPLHF
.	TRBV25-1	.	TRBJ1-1	TGTGCCAGCAGTGACCCGGGCCTAGACACTGAAGCTTTCTTT	CASSDPGLDTEAFF
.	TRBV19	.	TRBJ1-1	TGTGCCACCGAGGGTCTTGGAGCTTTCTTT	CATEGLGAFF
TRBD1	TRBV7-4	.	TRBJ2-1	TGTGCCAGCAGGTGGGGACAGGGGAGGCCTGAGCAGCTCTTC	CASRWGQGRPEQLF
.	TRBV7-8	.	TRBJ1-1	TGTGCCAGCAGCTTAATTCGCTTGAACACTGAAGCTTTCTTT	CASSLIRLNTEAFF
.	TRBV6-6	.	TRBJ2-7	TGTGCCAGCAGTTACCCCCACAGGGACCTTAGGGACGAGCAGTACTTC	CASSYPHRDLRDEQYF
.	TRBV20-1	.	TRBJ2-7	TGCAGTGCTAGCAAACCGGGGGACTACGAGCAGTACTTC	CSASKPGDYEQYF
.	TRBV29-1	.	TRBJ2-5	TGCAGCGTTGCCCCCTCCGCCGTGGAGGAGACCCAGTACTTC	CSVAPSAVEETQYF
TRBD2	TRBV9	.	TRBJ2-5	TGTGCCAGCAGCGCCGGACTAGCTGGTCGGGAGACCCAGTACTTC	CASSAGLAGRETQYF
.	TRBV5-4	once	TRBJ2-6	TGTGCCTCCCTTTATTCTGGGGCCAACGTCCTGACTTTC	CASLYSGANVLTF
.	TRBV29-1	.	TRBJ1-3	TGCAGCGTTGACCCCTCGGGGGCTGGAAACACCATATATTTT	CSVDPSGAGNTIYF
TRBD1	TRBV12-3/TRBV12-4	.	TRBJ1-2	TGTGCCAGCAGTTTGGGACAGGGGGCGGCTGGCTACACCTTC	CASSLGQGAAGYTF
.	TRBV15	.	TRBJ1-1	TGTGCCACCAGACGGGGGGGAACTGAAGCTTTCTTT	CATRRGGTEAFF
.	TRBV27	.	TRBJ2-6	TGTGCCAGCAGTTTCGGGCAGGACGTCCTGACTTTC	CASSFGQDVLTF
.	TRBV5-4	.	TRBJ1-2	TGTGCCAGCAGCCTCGGACAGCAACTATACGGCTACACCTTC	CASSLGQQLYGYTF
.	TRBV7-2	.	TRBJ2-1	TGTGCCAGCACTGCGGGGCCGGGCAATGAGCAGTTCTTC	CASTAGPGNEQFF
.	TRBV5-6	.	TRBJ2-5	TGTGCCAGCAGCTTGGGGCAGGGAGTGACCCAGTACTTC	CASSLGQGVTQYF
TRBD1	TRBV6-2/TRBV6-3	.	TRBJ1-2	TGTGCCAGCAGTTACTCGACAGGGGGAAGTCGTGGCTACACCTTC	CASSYSTGGSRGYTF
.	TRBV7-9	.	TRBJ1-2	TGTGCCAGCAGCTTAGGGGAGAGAAGGAGCTATGGCTACACCTTC	CASSLGERRSYGYTF
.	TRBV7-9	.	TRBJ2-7	TGTGCCAGCAGCCGAGGGTCCCCTTCCTACGAGCAGTACTTC	CASSRGSPSYEQYF
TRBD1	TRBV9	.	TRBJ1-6	TGTGCCAGCAGCGTAGCTACAGGGGCCTATAATTCACCCCTCCACTTT	CASSVATGAYNSPLHF
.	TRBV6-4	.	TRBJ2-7	TGTGCCAGCAGGACGACTAGTTGGGAGCAGTACTTC	CASRTTSWEQYF
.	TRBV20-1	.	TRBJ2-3	TGCAGTGCTAGAGATGTGGATACGCAGTATTTT	CSARDVDTQYF
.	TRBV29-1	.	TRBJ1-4	TGCAGCGTTAACGCTTATGAAAAACTGTTTTTT	CSVNAYEKLFF
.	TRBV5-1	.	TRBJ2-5	TGCGCCAGCAGCTTGCAGCCAGGGAGCCGAGAGACCCAGTACTTC	CASSLQPGSRETQYF
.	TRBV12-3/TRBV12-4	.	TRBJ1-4	TGTGCCAGCAGTTCGGGCCAGTCGGTGTTTTTT	CASSSGQSVFF
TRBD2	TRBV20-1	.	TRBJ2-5	TGCAGTGCTAGCCCTACTAGCGGGGCCCGCCAAGAGACCCAGTACTTC	CSASPTSGARQETQYF
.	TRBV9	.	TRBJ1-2	TGTGCCAGCAGCGTTGCGCGGGACCCCGAGGGTGGCTACACCTTC	CASSVARDPEGGYTF
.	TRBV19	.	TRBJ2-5	TGTGCCAGTAGTAATCTTGGGGCAGGCAGAGAGACCCAGTACTTC	CASSNLGAGRETQYF
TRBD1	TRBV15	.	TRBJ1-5	TGTGCCACCAGCAGTCAAACCCTCGGGACAGGGGATCTCGGCCAGCCCCAGCATTTT	CATSSQTLGTGDLGQPQHF
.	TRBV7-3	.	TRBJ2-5	TGTGCCAGCAGCTTGGCGGCGGGGGCTAAAGAGACCCAGTACTTC	CASSLAAGAKETQYF